This TCR beta chain was captured by sequencing in a study of radiotherapy plus CTLA-4 blockade in lung cancer. Turning to the study itself: Of the patients, roughly 20% showed objective responses and roughly 31% attained disease control.

Per the germline V gene, CDR1 is GTSNPN and CDR2 is SVGIG (reference sequence). There are 13 residues in the CDR3. Deletions cut 0 bases from V and 7 bases from J, with 12 bases between. Regarding this clone: The antigen is not known.

Study results and caveats: There was expansion of tumor-derived TCR clones in blood after radiotherapy plus ipilimumab.

The data were produced by immunoSEQ multiplex PCR, yet TCRdb's version contains in-frame clones alone and is incomplete. The repertoire has 40,000 to 50,000 clones, around four fifths of them found once; the top ten carry 3.3%. In chemo-refractory metastatic non-small-cell lung cancer, patients got ipilimumab CTLA-4 blockade together with focal radiation. The chain carries TRBV30 and TRBJ1-1; D is unclear. Sequencing was performed on peripheral blood, taken from a patient treated with radiotherapy plus ipilimumab. This TCR was sampled from a human donor with non-small cell lung cancer who had stable disease on radiotherapy plus ipilimumab. The CDR3 here is CAWSVRAGSEAFF. The CDR3 DNA reads TGTGCCTGGAGTGTACGGGCTGGGAGTGAAGCTTTCTTT.